Sequencing of this TCR beta chain was carried out in a study of cytomegalovirus exposure and HLA in healthy donors. PCR primers comprised 60 Vbeta and 13 Jbeta primers. TCRdb's copy holds only in-frame clones and misses some; the assay was immunoSEQ multiplex PCR. The table records about 140,000 clones, 80% of them present only once. The germline CDR1 and CDR2 sequences are SEHNR and FQNEAQ (reference sequence). J was trimmed by 2 bases and V by 5 bases; bases with no gene match: 1. The CDR3 spans 13 residues. Sequenced material: PBMCs. V and J are TRBV7-9 and TRBJ2-5, with 8 positions matching TRBD2. The sequence was obtained from a woman aged 35 to 49 in good health and CMV-seronegative. CDR3 amino acids: CASSTSGQETQYF. The CDR3 coding sequence is TGTGCCAGCAGCACTAGCGGACAAGAGACCCAGTACTTC.